Presented here are 6 T cell receptor beta chains from one specimen sequenced in a study of T cells in Graves' hyperthyroidism and ophthalmopathy. RNA transcripts yielded amplified TCR beta CDR3 regions. The HTBI primer set drove a first-round RT-PCR of the TCR CDR3. TCRdb reprocessed the multiplex PCR reads with MiXCR, giving one entry per CDR3 protein. In the table there are a few hundred thousand distinct CDR3 sequences, around 14% of which are singletons. Sequences were obtained from blood. These receptors came from a woman in her 30s with Graves' hyperthyroidism.

This clonotype was recorded many times. The rearrangement uses TRBV6-1 and TRBJ2-5, with 7 bases matching TRBD1. The V gene end was trimmed by 5 bases and the J gene end by 4 bases; junction bases not matched to a gene: 4. The V gene's germline CDR1 is MNHNS and CDR2 SASEGT. The CDR3 length is 13 residues. The CDR3 is CASSRDSGETQYF. The CDR3 DNA reads TGTGCCAGCAGTCGGGACAGTGGAGAGACCCAGTACTTC.

In DNA, the CDR3 is TGTGCCAGCAGCTTAGCCACCTCCTACAATGAGCAGTTCTTC. Translation gives CASSLATSYNEQFF. The gene calls are TRBV11-2 and TRBJ2-1, with D unclear. CDR3 size: 14 residues. Deletions cut 1 base from V and 0 bases from J, with 4 bases between. The germline V gene encodes CDR1 SGHAT and CDR2 FQNNGV.

J is TRBJ2-1 and V is TRBV14; D not resolved. The ends were cut back, 2 bases at V and 13 bases at J, with 9 bases in the middle. The germline CDR1 and CDR2 sequences are SGHDN and FVKESK. The CDR3 loop spans 11 amino acids. Here the CDR3 reads CASSQSRRQFF. The CDR3 coding sequence is TGTGCCAGCAGCCAATCCAGACGACAGTTCTTC.

At least ten counts were recorded for this clonotype. The J gene is TRBJ2-5, the V gene TRBV12-3 or TRBV12-4; TRBD1 might be the D (5 bases). With 6 bases removed from V and 5 bases from J, the gap between germline ends came to 13 bases. This CDR3 has 13 residues. The CDR3 nucleotides read TGTGCCAGCAGCGTGGACACCGGGGAGACCCAGTACTTC. Its translation is CASSVDTGETQYF.

Note on this clonotype: This clone may be a read error of a much larger clone one base away. The chain combines TRBV10-3 with TRBJ2-5, with 8 bases lining up with TRBD1. The CDR3 totals 16 residues. CDR1 is ENHRY, CDR2 SYGVKD, per germline. The CDR3 spells CAISSRTGNDQGTQYF. Here the CDR3 DNA reads TGTGCCATCAGTTCCCGGACAGGGAACGACCAAGGGACCCAGTACTTC.

The chain is built from TRBV5-4 and TRBJ2-1; possibly TRBD2 for D (6 bases). V was cut by 0 bases and J by 9 bases, with 13 bases left in between. Per germline, CDR1 SGHNT and CDR2 YYREEE (reference sequence). CDR3 length: 14 residues. The CDR3 region has the DNA TGTGCCAGCAGCTTGGACAGGCTCGGGAGTGAGCAGTTCTTC. This codes for CASSLDRLGSEQFF.